These 18 T cell receptor beta chains were all obtained from the same sample, sequenced in a study of cytotoxic CD8 clonotypes in ibrutinib-treated CLL. The data were produced by immunoSEQ multiplex PCR, yet TCRdb's version contains in-frame clones alone and is incomplete. The table records under 300,000 clones, roughly four fifths of them present only once. This material consisted of PBMCs, taken at disease progression, from a patient treated with ibrutinib. The source is a human donor with chronic lymphocytic leukemia.

The chain combines TRBV4-1 with TRBJ2-7, with no clear D. V lost 1 base and J 2 bases, leaving 12 bases between the germline ends. The CDR3 covers 15 residues. Per germline, CDR1 MGHRA and CDR2 YSYEKL. The CDR3 DNA is TGCGCCAGCAGCCAAGGGCCAGACCTGACCTACGAGCAGTACTTC. It encodes CASSQGPDLTYEQYF.

This sequence joins TRBV2 and TRBJ2-2, with no clear D. The V end was cut by 2 bases, the J end by 4 bases, with 8 bases between. The CDR3 is made up of 14 amino acids. Germline CDR1 and CDR2: SNHLY and FYNNEI. The CDR3 sequence is CASSEIKGTGELFF. In DNA form, the CDR3 reads TGTGCCAGCAGTGAAATCAAGGGCACCGGGGAGCTGTTTTTT.

This rearrangement joins TRBV10-3 to TRBJ2-3; possible D gene TRBD1, 5 bases. In germline, CDR1 is ENHRY, CDR2 SYGVKD. CDR3 length equals 13 residues. Trimming shortened V by 7 bases and J by 2 bases, and 10 bases separated the two germline ends. This CDR3 is CAITTAPTDTQYF. In DNA form, the CDR3 reads TGTGCCATCACGACAGCACCCACAGATACGCAGTATTTT.

V is TRBV7-9 and J is TRBJ2-5; TRBD2 agrees at 8 bases. The germline V gene has CDR1 SEHNR and CDR2 FQNEAQ (reference sequence). CDR3 size: 16 residues. J was trimmed by 7 bases and V by 0 bases; bases with no gene match: 10. The CDR3 region has the DNA TGTGCCAGCAGCTTAGCGGTTAGCGGGGCCCTAGGGACCCAGTACTTC. It encodes CASSLAVSGALGTQYF.

The chain recombines TRBV10-3 with TRBJ2-5; D possibly uses TRBD1 or TRBD2 (7 bases each). This CDR3 spans 16 amino acids. Trimming removed 4 bases from V and 5 bases from J, with 20 bases in between. Germline values: CDR1 ENHRY, CDR2 SYGVKD. CDR3: CAISGVRQGGRETQYF. For the CDR3, the DNA is TGTGCCATCAGTGGCGTCCGACAGGGAGGGAGGGAGACCCAGTACTTC.

The chain joins TRBV18 to TRBJ2-1; 11 positions match TRBD2. Trimming at V came to 1 base and at J to 2 bases, leaving 4 bases not matched to a gene. The V gene's germline CDR1 is KGHSH and CDR2 LQKENI. This CDR3 spans 17 amino acids. The CDR3 DNA is TGTGCCAGCTCACCACGGGTAGCGGGGGGGCCCTACAATGAGCAGTTCTTC. Translated: CASSPRVAGGPYNEQFF.

This chain connects TRBV4-1 to TRBJ2-3; no definite D call. Per germline, CDR1 MGHRA and CDR2 YSYEKL. The V gene lost 2 bases and the J gene lost 2 bases, with 17 bases spanning the gap. The CDR3 has 17 amino acids. The CDR3 loop reads CASSQKGHGYFTDTQYF. The DNA for the CDR3 is TGCGCCAGCAGCCAAAAAGGTCACGGTTACTTCACAGATACGCAGTATTTT.

This chain uses TRBV11-2 with TRBJ2-7, with D perhaps TRBD1 or TRBD2 (5 bases each). V was clipped by 7 bases and J by 4 bases, with 17 bases between them. This CDR3 region has 14 residues. Looked up from germline, CDR1 is SGHAT and CDR2 is FQNNGV. In DNA form, the CDR3 reads TGTGCCAGCACCCGACGGGGCAGGCTGTACGAGCAGTACTTC. This gives the protein CASTRRGRLYEQYF.

This clone has just a few counts. This rearrangement joins TRBV11-2 to TRBJ2-5; TRBD2 matches at 9 bases. This CDR3 is built from 15 residues. The V gene's germline CDR1 is SGHAT and CDR2 FQNNGV. J lost 1 base, V lost 5 bases, and 5 bases had no gene match. This CDR3 reads CASSLETSGQETQYF. CDR3 DNA sequence: TGTGCCAGCAGCCTCGAGACTAGCGGCCAAGAGACCCAGTACTTC.

V is TRBV4-1 and J is TRBJ2-1, with 7 bases matching TRBD2. Germline V gene data show CDR1 as MGHRA and CDR2 as YSYEKL. Trimming removed 0 bases from V and 1 base from J; junction bases left unmatched: 6. CDR3 size: 17 residues. This CDR3 is CASSQDPASGSYNEQFF. In DNA, the CDR3 is TGCGCCAGCAGCCAAGATCCGGCTAGCGGTTCCTACAATGAGCAGTTCTTC.

Notes on this clone: Other nucleotide sequences in the sample specify the same CDR3. The rearrangement joins TRBV6-5 to TRBJ2-7; D might be TRBD2 (6 bases). V lost 0 bases, J lost 1 base, and 10 bases lay in between. The germline gives CDR1 MNHEY, CDR2 SVGAGI. This CDR3 is built from 15 residues. Here the CDR3 DNA reads TGTGCCAGCAGTTACTCTTCCAGCGGGTCCTACGAGCAGTACTTC. Residues: CASSYSSSGSYEQYF.

The rearrangement uses TRBV9 and TRBJ2-7; TRBD2 is a possible D gene (6 bases). V gave up 0 bases and J gave up 5 bases, with 9 bases separating them. Germline lookup yields CDR1 SGDLS and CDR2 YYNGEE. The CDR3 length is 13 residues. For the CDR3, the DNA is TGTGCCAGCAGCGTAGGCGGGGTGGACGAGCAGTACTTC. As protein: CASSVGGVDEQYF. Variable domain in full (rest from reference TRBV9 and TRBJ2-7): DSGVTQTPKHLITATGQRVTLRCSPRSGDLSVYWYQQSLDQGLQFLIQYYNGEERAKGNILERFSAQQFPDLHSELNLSSLELGDSALYFCASSVGGVDEQYFGPGTRLTVT.

In this sample, this clone turned up once. The chain has TRBV27 and TRBJ1-3; D perhaps matches TRBD1 (5 bases). Per germline, CDR1 MNHEY and CDR2 SMNVEV (reference sequence). V was cut by 7 bases and J by 2 bases, with 12 bases left in between. The CDR3 spans 14 residues. CDR3 nucleotides: TGTGCCAGCAAAAAGGTGGGGCCTGGAAACACCATATATTTT. Amino acid sequence: CASKKVGPGNTIYF.

This sequence joins TRBV4-1 and TRBJ1-1; TRBD1 might be the D (5 bases). This CDR3 is built from 14 residues. Trimming took off 4 bases at V and 3 bases at J, with 12 bases between the two ends. Germline V gene lookup returns CDR1 MGHRA and CDR2 YSYEKL. CDR3 nucleotide sequence: TGCGCCAGCAGCCCCCCAGGGCCCGACACTGAAGCTTTCTTT. It encodes CASSPPGPDTEAFF.

The J gene is TRBJ2-7, the V gene TRBV5-1; possible D gene TRBD1, 5 bases. V gave up 0 bases and J gave up 3 bases, with 16 bases separating them. This CDR3 is built from 16 residues. Germline V lookup: CDR1 SGHRS, CDR2 YFSETQ. The CDR3 here is CASSLGTSLGVYEQYF. The CDR3 DNA reads as TGCGCCAGCAGCTTGGGGACAAGCCTAGGGGTCTACGAGCAGTACTTC.

The chain joins TRBV9 to TRBJ2-1, with TRBD2 matching 8 bases. CDR1 SGDLS and CDR2 YYNGEE come from the germline V gene. V trimming: 0 bases; J trimming: 2 bases; junction bases outside the gene matches: 1. The CDR3 contains 15 residues. This chain's CDR3 is CASSVGGRTYNEQFF. The CDR3 DNA follows: TGTGCCAGCAGCGTAGGCGGGAGGACCTACAATGAGCAGTTCTTC.

The chain couples TRBV29-1 to TRBJ2-6; a possible D gene is TRBD2 (6 bases). The germline V gene has CDR1 SQVTM and CDR2 ANQGSEA. The CDR3 has 16 residues. Trimming shortened V by 4 bases and J by 0 bases, and 13 bases separated the two germline ends. CDR3 bases: TGCAGCGTTGCCCAACCGGGACTCTCTGGGGCCAACGTCCTGACTTTC. This translates into CSVAQPGLSGANVLTF.

The rearrangement links TRBV28 to TRBJ1-5; TRBD1 agrees at 11 bases. The CDR3 contains 19 residues. Trimming removed 5 bases from V and 0 bases from J; junction bases left unmatched: 12. The germline gives CDR1 MDHEN, CDR2 SYDVKM. CDR3 nucleotide sequence: TGTGCCAGCAGTACCTGGGACTGGGACAGGGGGGCTAGCAATCAGCCCCAGCATTTT. This encodes CASSTWDWDRGASNQPQHF.